Below, one T cell receptor (beta chain) is given with its context. This sample was taken from a study of T cells in Graves' hyperthyroidism and ophthalmopathy. The TCR beta CDR3 regions underwent amplification using RNA transcripts as the source. The primer set for the first-round RT-PCR of the TCR CDR3 was HTBI. Each CDR3 protein is one row after TCRdb ran MiXCR on the multiplex PCR reads. The sample consists of about 840,000 distinct CDR3 sequences, 35% to 45% of them appearing once. This CDR3 is built from 13 residues. Trimming took off 5 bases at V and 4 bases at J, with 11 bases between the two ends. Germline V gives CDR1 MNHEY, CDR2 SVGAGI.

The chain joins TRBV6-5 to TRBJ1-2; the D is unclear. This clonotype originated in a man aged 18 to 29 with Graves' hyperthyroidism. Source material: blood. The CDR3 nucleotides are TGTGCCAGCAGTCCAACGGTAATCTATGGCTACACCTTC. Protein: CASSPTVIYGYTF.